The present entry profiles one T cell receptor (beta chain) with its context. There are 14 residues in the CDR3. Germline V gives CDR1 SGHVS, CDR2 FQNEAQ. V was clipped by 3 bases and J by 3 bases, with 9 bases between them. Sequencing of TCR beta was carried out in blood CD8+ and CD4+ T cells. TEMRA cells were FACS-enriched, while CD8+ and CD4+ T cells were negatively isolated. RNA was extracted with the RNeasy kit, and a quantity of roughly 0.5 to 1 ug was reverse transcribed using random hexamers. A multiplex approach, immunoSEQ multiplex PCR, amplified TCR beta CDR3 across 54 Vbeta and 13 Jbeta. In TCRdb, the immunoSEQ multiplex PCR reads were re-called with MiXCR into one record per CDR3 protein. The sample includes around 180,000 distinct CDR3 sequences, roughly 95% of them seen just once. This entry comes from a study of CD8 T cells in Susac syndrome.

The gene calls are TRBV7-8 and TRBJ1-5, with D uncertain. The receptor was isolated from a human donor with multiple sclerosis. Sequenced: CD4+ T cells from PBMCs. This CDR3 reads CASSFAGPNQPQHF. CDR3 DNA: TGTGCCAGCAGCTTCGCCGGCCCCAATCAGCCCCAGCATTTT.